Listed below are T cell receptor beta chains from one sample, sequenced in a study of shared T cell receptors in the human thymus. Sequenced by immunoSEQ multiplex PCR; TCRdb stores in-frame clones only, minus some. This table holds hundreds of thousands of clones, 95% found once. Sequencing was performed on thymocytes. Every receptor here comes from a human donor. Each CDR3 is given with its conserved first and last residue. D genes are given only for firm matches. Not all rows give a size; the values are once, few, many and, for expanded clones, a class.

NA TRBJ2-7 TRBV28 TRBD2 CASLKREWDEQYF TGTGCCAGCCTCAAGCGGGAGTGGGACGAGCAGTACTTC
NA TRBJ2-7 TRBV28 NA CASSPFGRRAGGPTYEQYF TGTGCCAGCAGTCCCTTCGGTCGTAGAGCCGGAGGCCCCACCTACGAGCAGTACTTC
NA TRBJ2-7 TRBV28 NA CASSLSAGSIFCYEQYF TGTGCCAGCAGTTTAAGTGCGGGGAGTATTTTCTGCTACGAGCAGTACTTC
NA TRBJ2-3 TRBV6-5 NA CASSPSPLSTDTQYF TGTGCCAGCAGTCCATCCCCCCTTAGCACAGATACGCAGTATTTT
NA TRBJ2-5 TRBV5-1 NA CASSLGQVRQETQYF TGCGCCAGCAGCTTGGGGCAGGTCAGACAAGAGACCCAGTACTTC
NA TRBJ1-2 TRBV13 NA CASSVNRVGYTF TGTGCCAGCAGCGTAAACAGGGTTGGCTACACCTTC
NA TRBJ2-3 TRBV6-6 NA CASSPPRLLTQYF TGTGCCAGCAGTCCGCCTAGACTCTTAACGCAGTATTTT
NA TRBJ1-5 TRBV5-8 NA CASSLTLVSNQPQHF TGTGCCAGCAGCTTGACTCTAGTGAGCAATCAGCCCCAGCATTTT
NA TRBJ2-5 TRBV9 NA CASSSRVARERGQETQYF TGTGCCAGCAGCTCCCGAGTAGCGAGGGAACGGGGGCAAGAGACCCAGTACTTC
NA TRBJ2-7 TRBV5-6 TRBD2 CASSLDRTSGREEQYF TGTGCCAGCAGCTTGGATCGGACTAGCGGGAGGGAGGAGCAGTACTTC
NA TRBJ2-2 TRBV29-1 TRBD2 CSVEFLTSGSTGELFF TGCAGCGTTGAATTCCTGACTAGCGGGAGTACCGGGGAGCTGTTTTTT
NA TRBJ2-1 TRBV19 TRBD2 CASSIASGSSHNEQFF TGTGCCAGTAGTATAGCTAGCGGGAGCTCACACAATGAGCAGTTCTTC
NA TRBJ2-7 TRBV4-3 NA CASSQDDYHPEQYF TGCGCCAGCAGCCAAGACGACTATCATCCCGAGCAGTACTTC
NA TRBJ1-2 TRBV21-1 NA CASSHKDLGQGHGYTF TGTGCCAGCAGCCACAAAGACCTAGGACAGGGCCATGGCTACACCTTC
NA TRBJ1-4 TRBV4-3 NA CASSRRATNRLSDYKFEKLFF TGCGCCAGCAGCCGACGGGCGACCAACAGGTTGAGCGATTATAAATTTGAAAAACTGTTTTTT
few TRBJ1-5 TRBV5-6 NA CASSPGVGPPNQPQHF TGTGCCAGCAGCCCGGGGGTGGGACCGCCTAATCAGCCCCAGCATTTT
NA TRBJ1-1 TRBV6-5 TRBD1 CASTRDSHFTEAFF TGTGCCAGCACCAGGGACAGCCACTTCACTGAAGCTTTCTTT
NA TRBJ1-5 TRBV15 TRBD1 CATSRDGTGSQPQHF TGTGCCACCAGCAGAGATGGGACAGGGAGTCAGCCCCAGCATTTT
once TRBJ2-7 TRBV2 NA CASTPPGRSYEQYF TGTGCCAGCACCCCGCCAGGGCGCTCCTACGAGCAGTACTTC
few TRBJ1-5 TRBV20-1 NA CSAMINQPQHF TGCAGTGCAATGATCAATCAGCCCCAGCATTTT
NA TRBJ2-5 TRBV28 TRBD1 CASSISGTVVQETQYF TGTGCCAGCAGTATCTCCGGGACAGTCGTCCAAGAGACCCAGTACTTC
NA TRBJ2-5 TRBV7-2 NA CASSSARPGVTEETQYF TGTGCCAGCAGCTCTGCGCGGCCGGGGGTAACCGAAGAGACCCAGTACTTC
NA TRBJ2-7 TRBV12-5 NA CASGLVLTSGDTYEQYF TGTGCTAGTGGTTTGGTACTGACAAGCGGGGACACCTACGAGCAGTACTTC
NA TRBJ2-3 TRBV7-9 TRBD2 CASSFLTSNDSTDTQYF TGTGCCAGCAGCTTCTTGACTAGCAATGATAGCACAGATACGCAGTATTTT
NA TRBJ2-3 TRBV6-5 TRBD2 CASSFGLAGGDTQYF TGTGCCAGCAGTTTTGGACTAGCGGGAGGAGATACGCAGTATTTT
NA TRBJ1-3 TRBV19 NA CASSIDSSGNTIYF TGTGCCAGTAGTATCGACAGCTCTGGAAACACCATATATTTT
NA TRBJ1-3 TRBV5-1 TRBD1 CASSSGQGAPTGNTIYF TGCGCCAGCAGCTCGGGACAGGGGGCGCCCACTGGAAACACCATATATTTT
NA TRBJ1-5 TRBV9 NA CASSVGSETSNQPQHF TGTGCCAGCAGCGTAGGAAGCGAAACCAGCAATCAGCCCCAGCATTTT
NA TRBJ1-2 TRBV28 NA CASRRDTNYGYTF TGTGCCAGCAGAAGGGACACAAACTATGGCTACACCTTC
NA TRBJ1-2 TRBV19 NA CASSPREGDHYGYTF TGTGCCAGTAGTCCCCGGGAAGGGGATCACTATGGCTACACCTTC
NA TRBJ2-1 TRBV19 NA CASSIVPRKIYNEQFF TGTGCCAGTAGTATAGTTCCCCGGAAGATCTACAATGAGCAGTTCTTC
NA TRBJ2-1 TRBV6-1 NA CASSGRRRPSSYNEQFF TGTGCCAGCAGTGGCCGGCGCCGCCCCAGCTCCTACAATGAGCAGTTCTTC
NA TRBJ2-7 TRBV7-3 TRBD1 CASSSPGQIYEQYF TGTGCCAGCAGCTCCCCGGGACAGATCTACGAGCAGTACTTC
NA TRBJ2-7 TRBV9 TRBD2 CASSVTGTSGGEQYF TGTGCCAGCAGCGTGACCGGGACTAGCGGCGGCGAGCAGTACTTC
NA TRBJ2-5 TRBV5-8 TRBD1 CASSSDRGYLTQYF TGTGCCAGCAGCTCGGACAGGGGGTATCTGACCCAGTACTTC
NA TRBJ2-5 TRBV28 TRBD1 CASRHRGQKTQYF TGTGCCAGCAGGCACAGGGGGCAGAAGACCCAGTACTTC
NA TRBJ1-2 TRBV28 NA CASSAPHGDTF TGTGCCTCCTCGGCTCCACATGGCGACACCTTC
NA TRBJ2-7 TRBV4-1 NA CASSQEGDANYEQYF TGCGCCAGCAGCCAAGAGGGGGACGCAAACTACGAGCAGTACTTC
few TRBJ1-4 TRBV27 TRBD1 CASSPRQGEKLFF TGTGCCAGCAGTCCTAGACAGGGTGAAAAACTGTTTTTT
NA TRBJ2-1 TRBV7-2 TRBD2 CASSSAGLALNEQFF TGTGCCAGCAGCTCCGCTGGACTAGCCCTCAATGAGCAGTTCTTC
NA TRBJ2-7 TRBV20-1 TRBD2 CSGLAGYEQYF TGCAGTGGGCTAGCGGGCTACGAGCAGTACTTC
NA TRBJ2-1 TRBV28 NA CASSFYYNEQFF TGTGCCAGCAGTTTCTACTACAATGAGCAGTTCTTC
once TRBJ2-7 TRBV14 NA CASSQDQQASYEQYF TGTGCCAGCAGCCAAGATCAACAGGCCTCCTACGAGCAGTACTTC
NA TRBJ2-7 TRBV28 NA CASSLPGGEYF TGTGCCAGCAGTTTACCTGGAGGAGAGTACTTC
NA TRBJ2-1 TRBV27 TRBD2 CASRSGWGGSYNEQFF TGTGCCAGCAGGTCGGGGTGGGGGGGCTCCTACAATGAGCAGTTCTTC
NA TRBJ2-7 TRBV4-3 TRBD2 CASSQDGGTSGSGTYEQYF TGCGCCAGCAGCCAAGATGGGGGGACTAGCGGGAGTGGGACCTACGAGCAGTACTTC
NA TRBJ2-1 TRBV7-6 NA CASSSSSYNEQFF TGTGCCAGCAGCTCCTCTTCCTACAATGAGCAGTTCTTC
NA TRBJ2-7 TRBV29-1 TRBD2 CSVVPGLAGGGEQYF TGCAGCGTCGTCCCGGGACTAGCGGGAGGGGGGGAGCAGTACTTC
NA TRBJ2-7 TRBV4-3 TRBD1 CASSQVTTGGAYEQYF TGCGCCAGCAGCCAAGTGACAACAGGGGGCGCGTACGAGCAGTACTTC
NA TRBJ2-7 TRBV6-6 NA CAISEDRYSYEQYF TGTGCCATCAGTGAGGACCGCTACTCCTACGAGCAGTACTTC
NA TRBJ2-6 TRBV10-2 NA CASSEILSGANVLTF TGCGCCAGCAGTGAGATTCTCTCTGGGGCCAACGTCCTGACTTTC
NA TRBJ2-1 TRBV18 NA CASSPPTGNEQFF TGTGCCAGCTCACCACCGACGGGCAATGAGCAGTTCTTC
NA TRBJ1-2 TRBV29-1 NA CSVEETGRNYGYTF TGCAGCGTTGAAGAAACAGGAAGGAACTATGGCTACACCTTC
once TRBJ1-1 TRBV27 TRBD1 CASSPGTGVSTEAFF TGTGCCAGCAGTCCTGGGACAGGGGTGAGCACTGAAGCTTTCTTT
NA TRBJ2-1 TRBV7-9 NA CASSVYSLEGQFF TGTGCCAGCAGCGTATACAGTCTGGAGGGGCAGTTCTTC
NA TRBJ1-4 TRBV7-9 NA CASSLAPWRGNEKLFF TGTGCCAGCAGCTTAGCCCCATGGAGGGGAAATGAAAAACTGTTTTTT
NA TRBJ2-7 TRBV28 TRBD1 CASSPSLVDRTSYEQYF TGTGCCAGCAGTCCGTCCCTGGTGGACAGGACCTCCTACGAGCAGTACTTC